This TCR beta chain was profiled in a study of post-analysis software for immune sequencing data. Study information: Progressive-relapsing, secondary progressive and relapsing-remitting multiple sclerosis were among the disease courses included.

This CDR3 is built from 12 residues. The V gene's germline CDR1 is SGHAT and CDR2 FQDESV (reference sequence). Regarding this clonotype: Antigen unknown. The junction does not match germline at one end; this may be a read error.

Study-wide findings and caveats: With TRBV5-6, TRBV5-1 and TRBV20-1 included, about 5 TRBV segments were more frequent in patients than in controls. The study found significantly lower normalized Chao1 diversity in multiple sclerosis patients than in controls.

Presence of unique molecular identifiers characterized the TCR beta cDNA libraries. TCRdb ran MiXCR on the PCR reads and lists one entry per CDR3 protein. The profile covers some 240,000 distinct CDR3 sequences, with about 38% appearing a single time and around 5% taken by the ten largest. The chain links TRBV11-1 to TRBJ2-3; D call uncertain. The specimen sequenced was blood. This clonotype was sampled from a girl between 5 and 17 years old with multiple sclerosis. The CDR3 loop reads CAGSLLGDTQYF. The DNA for the CDR3 is TGTGCCGGCAGCTTGCTAGGGGATACGCAGTATTTT.